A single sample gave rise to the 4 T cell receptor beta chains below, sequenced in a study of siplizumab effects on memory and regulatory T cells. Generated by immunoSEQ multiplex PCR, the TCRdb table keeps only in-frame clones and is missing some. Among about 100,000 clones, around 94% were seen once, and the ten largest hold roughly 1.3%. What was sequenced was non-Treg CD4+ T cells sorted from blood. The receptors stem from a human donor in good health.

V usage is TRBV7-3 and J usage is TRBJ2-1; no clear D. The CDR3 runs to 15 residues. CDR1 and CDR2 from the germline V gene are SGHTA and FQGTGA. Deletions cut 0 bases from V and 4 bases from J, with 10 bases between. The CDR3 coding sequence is TGTGCCAGCAGCTTAACGCCCGGAAGGTACAATGAGCAGTTCTTC. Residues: CASSLTPGRYNEQFF.

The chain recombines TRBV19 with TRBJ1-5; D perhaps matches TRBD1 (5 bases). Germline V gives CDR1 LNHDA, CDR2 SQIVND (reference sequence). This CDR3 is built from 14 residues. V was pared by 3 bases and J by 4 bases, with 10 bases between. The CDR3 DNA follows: TGTGCCAGTAGTATGAGCAGGGCTAATCAGCCCCAGCATTTT. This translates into CASSMSRANQPQHF. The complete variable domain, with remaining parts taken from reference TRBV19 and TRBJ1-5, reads DGGITQSPKYLFRKEGQNVTLSCEQNLNHDAMYWYRQDPGQGLRLIYYSQIVNDFQKGDIAEGYSVSREKKESFPLTVTSAQKNPTAFYLCASSMSRANQPQHFGDGTRLSIL.

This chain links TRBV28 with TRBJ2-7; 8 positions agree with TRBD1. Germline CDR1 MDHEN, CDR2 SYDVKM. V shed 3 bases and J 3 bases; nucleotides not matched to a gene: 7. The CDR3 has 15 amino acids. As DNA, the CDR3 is TGTGCCAGCAGTTTTTCCGGGACAGGACTCTACGAGCAGTACTTC. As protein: CASSFSGTGLYEQYF.

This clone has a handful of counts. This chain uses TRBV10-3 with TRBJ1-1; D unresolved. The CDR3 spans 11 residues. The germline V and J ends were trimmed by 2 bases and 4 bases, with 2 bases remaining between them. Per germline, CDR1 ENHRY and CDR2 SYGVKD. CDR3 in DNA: TGTGCCATCAGTGAGCTCACTGAAGCTTTCTTT. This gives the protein CAISELTEAFF.